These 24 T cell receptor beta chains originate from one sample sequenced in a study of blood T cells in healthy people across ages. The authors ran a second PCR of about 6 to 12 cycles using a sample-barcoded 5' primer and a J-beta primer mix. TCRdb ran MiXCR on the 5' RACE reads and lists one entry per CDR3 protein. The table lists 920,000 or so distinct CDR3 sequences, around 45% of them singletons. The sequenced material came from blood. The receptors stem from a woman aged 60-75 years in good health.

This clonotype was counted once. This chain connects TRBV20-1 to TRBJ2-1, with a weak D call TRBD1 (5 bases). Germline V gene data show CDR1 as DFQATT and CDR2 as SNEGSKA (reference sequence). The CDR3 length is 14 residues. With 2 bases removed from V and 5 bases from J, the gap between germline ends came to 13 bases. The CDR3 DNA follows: TGCAGTGCTAGAACCCACAAGGGGAACAATGAGCAGTTCTTC. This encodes CSARTHKGNNEQFF.

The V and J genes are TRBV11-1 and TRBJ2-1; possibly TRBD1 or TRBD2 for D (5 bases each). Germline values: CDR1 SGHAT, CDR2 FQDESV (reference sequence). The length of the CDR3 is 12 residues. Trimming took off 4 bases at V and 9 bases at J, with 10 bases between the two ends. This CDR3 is CASSSLGGEQFF. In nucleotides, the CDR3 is TGTGCCAGCAGCTCCCTTGGGGGTGAGCAGTTCTTC. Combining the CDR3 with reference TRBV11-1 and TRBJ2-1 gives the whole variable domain EAEVAQSPRYKITEKSQAVAFWCDPISGHATLYWYRQILGQGPELLVQFQDESVVDDSQLPKDRFSAERLKGVDSTLKIQPAELGDSAMYLCASSSLGGEQFFGPGTRLTVL.

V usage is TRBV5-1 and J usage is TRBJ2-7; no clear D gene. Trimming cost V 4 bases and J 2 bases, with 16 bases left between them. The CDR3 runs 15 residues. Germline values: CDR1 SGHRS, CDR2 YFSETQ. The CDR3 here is CASSDDDMNPYEQYF. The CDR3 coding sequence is TGCGCCAGCAGCGATGATGACATGAACCCCTACGAGCAGTACTTC. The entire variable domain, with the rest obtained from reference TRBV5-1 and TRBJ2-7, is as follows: KAGVTQTPRYLIKTRGQQVTLSCSPISGHRSVSWYQQTPGQGLQFLFEYFSETQRNKGNFPGRFSGRQFSNSRSEMNVSTLELGDSALYLCASSDDDMNPYEQYFGPGTRLTVT.

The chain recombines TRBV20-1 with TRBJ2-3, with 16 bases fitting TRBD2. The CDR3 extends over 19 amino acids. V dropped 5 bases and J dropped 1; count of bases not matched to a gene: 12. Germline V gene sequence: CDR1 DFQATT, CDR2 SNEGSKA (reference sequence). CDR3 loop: CSAGLTGTSGREGTDTQYF. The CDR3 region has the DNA TGCAGTGCTGGTCTAACCGGGACTAGCGGGAGGGAAGGCACAGATACGCAGTATTTT.

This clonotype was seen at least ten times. Here the CDR3 reads CASSLSESSYEQYF. DNA for the CDR3: TGTGCCAGCAGTTTGTCTGAGAGCTCCTACGAGCAGTACTTC. The chain carries TRBV12-3 or TRBV12-4 and TRBJ2-7; D call uncertain. This CDR3 spans 14 amino acids. Trimming took 3 bases from V and 0 from J, leaving 9 bases between them.

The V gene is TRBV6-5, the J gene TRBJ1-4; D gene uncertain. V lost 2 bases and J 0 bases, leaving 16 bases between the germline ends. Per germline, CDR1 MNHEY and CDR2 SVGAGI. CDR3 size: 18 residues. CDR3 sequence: CASSYGGRGPATNEKLFF. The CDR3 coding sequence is TGTGCCAGCAGTTACGGCGGGCGCGGTCCCGCAACTAATGAAAAACTGTTTTTT.

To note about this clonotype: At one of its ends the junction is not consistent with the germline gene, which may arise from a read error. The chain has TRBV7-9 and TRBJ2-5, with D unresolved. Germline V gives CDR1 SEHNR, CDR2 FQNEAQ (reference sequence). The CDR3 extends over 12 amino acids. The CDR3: CASGLPSEIQYF. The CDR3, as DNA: TGTGCCAGCGGCCTTCCCTCAGAGATCCAGTACTTC. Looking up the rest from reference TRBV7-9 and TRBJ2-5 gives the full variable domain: DTGVSQNPRHKITKRGQNVTFRCDPISEHNRLYWYRQTLGQGPEFLTYFQNEAQLEKSRLLSDRFSAERPKGSFSTLEIQRTEQGDSAMYLCASGLPSEIQYFGPGTRLLVL.

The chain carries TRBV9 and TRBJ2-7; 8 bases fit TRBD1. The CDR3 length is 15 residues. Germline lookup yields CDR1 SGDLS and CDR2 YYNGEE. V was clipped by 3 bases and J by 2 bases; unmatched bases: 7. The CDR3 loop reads CASSGATGVPYEQYF. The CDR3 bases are TGTGCCAGCAGCGGAGCGACAGGGGTCCCCTACGAGCAGTACTTC.

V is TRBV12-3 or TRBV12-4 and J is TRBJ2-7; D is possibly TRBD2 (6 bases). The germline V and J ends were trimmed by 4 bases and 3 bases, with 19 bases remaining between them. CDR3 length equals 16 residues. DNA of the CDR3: TGTGCCAGCAGTTCGTCCCGCGGGCTAGCGTTCTACGAGCAGTACTTC. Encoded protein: CASSSSRGLAFYEQYF.

CDR3 region: CASSVAGGSWNEQYF. CDR3 DNA: TGTGCCAGCAGCGTAGCGGGGGGCTCGTGGAACGAGCAGTACTTC. This chain connects TRBV9 to TRBJ2-7; D perhaps matches TRBD2 (7 bases). Trimming took 0 bases from V and 5 from J, leaving 15 bases between them. Germline lookup yields CDR1 SGDLS and CDR2 YYNGEE. This CDR3 spans 15 amino acids.

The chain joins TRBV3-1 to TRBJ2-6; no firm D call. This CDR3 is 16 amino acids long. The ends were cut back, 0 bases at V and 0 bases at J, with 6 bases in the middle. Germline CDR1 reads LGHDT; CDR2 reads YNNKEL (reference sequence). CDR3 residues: CASSQEGNSGANVLTF. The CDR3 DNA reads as TGTGCCAGCAGCCAAGAAGGGAACTCTGGGGCCAACGTCCTGACTTTC.

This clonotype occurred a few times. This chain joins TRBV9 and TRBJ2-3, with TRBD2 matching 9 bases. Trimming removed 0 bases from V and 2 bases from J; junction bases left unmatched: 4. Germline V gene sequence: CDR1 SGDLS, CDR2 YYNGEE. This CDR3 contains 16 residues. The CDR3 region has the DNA TGTGCCAGCAGCGTAGTGACTAGCGGCTTCACAGATACGCAGTATTTT. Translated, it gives CASSVVTSGFTDTQYF.

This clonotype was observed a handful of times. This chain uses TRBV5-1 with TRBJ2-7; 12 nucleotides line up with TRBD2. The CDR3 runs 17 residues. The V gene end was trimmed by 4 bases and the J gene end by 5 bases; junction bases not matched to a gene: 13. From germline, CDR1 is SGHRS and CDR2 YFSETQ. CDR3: CASSLRPLAGGLHEQYF. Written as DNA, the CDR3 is TGCGCCAGCAGCCTACGACCACTAGCGGGAGGTCTCCACGAGCAGTACTTC.

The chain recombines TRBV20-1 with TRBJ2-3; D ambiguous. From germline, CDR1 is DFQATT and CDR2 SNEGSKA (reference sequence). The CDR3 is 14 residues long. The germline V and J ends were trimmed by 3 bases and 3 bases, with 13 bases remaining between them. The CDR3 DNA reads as TGCAGTGCTAGTAAGAAGGGCACAACAGATACGCAGTATTTT. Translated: CSASKKGTTDTQYF.

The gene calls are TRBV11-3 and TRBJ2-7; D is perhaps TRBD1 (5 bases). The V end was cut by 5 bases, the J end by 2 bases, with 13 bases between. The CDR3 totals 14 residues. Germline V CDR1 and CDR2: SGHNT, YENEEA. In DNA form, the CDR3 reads TGTGCCAGCAGCGATACAGGTCTGCCCTACGAGCAGTACTTC. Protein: CASSDTGLPYEQYF.

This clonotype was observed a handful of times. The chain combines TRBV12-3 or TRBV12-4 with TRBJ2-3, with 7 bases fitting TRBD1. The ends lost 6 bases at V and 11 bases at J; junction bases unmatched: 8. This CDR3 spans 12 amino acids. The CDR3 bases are TGTGCCAGCAGCTCGGGACAGCGGATGCAGTATTTT. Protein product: CASSSGQRMQYF.

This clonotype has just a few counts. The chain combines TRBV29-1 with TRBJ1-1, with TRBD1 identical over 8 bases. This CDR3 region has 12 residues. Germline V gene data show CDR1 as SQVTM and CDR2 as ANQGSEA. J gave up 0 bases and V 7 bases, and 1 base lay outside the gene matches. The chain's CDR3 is CSGQGLNTEAFF. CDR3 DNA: TGCAGCGGACAGGGGTTGAACACTGAAGCTTTCTTT.

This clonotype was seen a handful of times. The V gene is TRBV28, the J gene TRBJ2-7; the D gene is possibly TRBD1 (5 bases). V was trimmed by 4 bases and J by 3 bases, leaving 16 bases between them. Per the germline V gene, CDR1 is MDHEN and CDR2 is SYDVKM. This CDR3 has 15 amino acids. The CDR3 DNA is TGTGCCAGCAGTTCGACAGCCGCTAGGGTCTACGAGCAGTACTTC. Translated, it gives CASSSTAARVYEQYF.

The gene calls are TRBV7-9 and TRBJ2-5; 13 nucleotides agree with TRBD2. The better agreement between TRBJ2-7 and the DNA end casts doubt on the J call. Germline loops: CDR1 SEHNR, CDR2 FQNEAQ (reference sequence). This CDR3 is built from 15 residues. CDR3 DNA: TGTGCCAGCAGGCCTACTAGCGGGAGGGTTTACGAGCAGTACTTC. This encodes CASRPTSGRVYEQYF.

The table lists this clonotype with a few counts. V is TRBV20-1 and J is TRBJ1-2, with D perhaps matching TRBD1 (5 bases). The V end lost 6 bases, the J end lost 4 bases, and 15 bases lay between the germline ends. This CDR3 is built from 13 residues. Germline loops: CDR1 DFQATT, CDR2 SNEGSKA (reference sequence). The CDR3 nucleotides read TGCAGTGCGCGGGACGGGACGGGCTATGGCTACACCTTC. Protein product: CSARDGTGYGYTF.

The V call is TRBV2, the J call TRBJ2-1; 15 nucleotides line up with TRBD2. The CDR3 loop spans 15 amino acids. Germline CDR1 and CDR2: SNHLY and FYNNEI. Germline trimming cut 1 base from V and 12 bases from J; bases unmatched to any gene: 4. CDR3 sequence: CASSEGTSGRAPQFF. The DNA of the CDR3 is TGTGCCAGCAGTGAAGGGACTAGCGGGAGGGCCCCGCAGTTCTTC.

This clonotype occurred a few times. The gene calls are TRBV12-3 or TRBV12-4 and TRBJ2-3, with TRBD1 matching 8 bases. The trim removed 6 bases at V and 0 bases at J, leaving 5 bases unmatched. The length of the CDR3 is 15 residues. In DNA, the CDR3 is TGTGCCAGCAGCCGGACAGGGACTAGCACAGATACGCAGTATTTT. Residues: CASSRTGTSTDTQYF.

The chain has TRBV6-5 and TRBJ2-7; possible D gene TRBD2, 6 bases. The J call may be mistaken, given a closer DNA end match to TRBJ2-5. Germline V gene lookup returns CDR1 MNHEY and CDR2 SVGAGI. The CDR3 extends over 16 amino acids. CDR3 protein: CASSSLPGLPAETQYF. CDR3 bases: TGTGCCAGCAGTTCACTCCCGGGACTCCCAGCGGAGACCCAGTACTTC.

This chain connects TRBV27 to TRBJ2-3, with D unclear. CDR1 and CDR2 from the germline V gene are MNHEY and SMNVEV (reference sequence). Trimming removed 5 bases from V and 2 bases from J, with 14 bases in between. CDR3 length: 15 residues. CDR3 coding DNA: TGTGCCAGCAGTCCCGCCGGGCGGATCACAGATACGCAGTATTTT. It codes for CASSPAGRITDTQYF.